A selection of T cell receptor beta chains follows, all from one sample in a study of Ad26.COV2.S vaccination and SARS-CoV-2 variants. Generated by immunoSEQ multiplex PCR, the TCRdb table keeps only in-frame clones and is missing some. The top ten clones hold more than 3% of a sample with approximately 420,000 clones, roughly nine tenths of them seen once. The sample was peripheral blood, taken in a trial of Ad26.COV2.S vaccine versus placebo. The receptors were gathered from a person aged 18 to 65 who received the Ad26.COV2.S COVID-19 vaccine or a placebo. The CDR3 runs from the conserved cysteine through the conserved F or W. The order of the fields is V gene, clone size, J gene, CDR3 protein. Some rows mark clone size as missing; the rest say once, few, many or name a class of expanded clone.

TRBV27	NA	TRBJ2-3	CASSPRLPTGTDTQYF
TRBV3-1/TRBV3-2	NA	TRBJ1-4	CASSQDSGDEKLFF
TRBV30	NA	TRBJ1-2	CAWSVEGTILGSYTF
TRBV9	NA	TRBJ2-3	CASSGKLGESTDTQYF
TRBV5-4	NA	TRBJ2-5	CASSDGTDQETQYF
TRBV2	NA	TRBJ1-5	CASSVERGADQPQHF
TRBV4-3	NA	TRBJ1-2	CASRHIRDSPGYTF
TRBV11-1	once	TRBJ1-3	CASSQDSGNTIYF
TRBV4-1	NA	TRBJ1-2	CASSQPGAGGGYTF
TRBV19	NA	TRBJ1-1	CASNSGQFLMNTEAFF
TRBV5-4	NA	TRBJ2-2	CASSLVGTNTGELFF
TRBV7-9	once	TRBJ1-1	CASSPSGEQLTEAFF
TRBV5-4	NA	TRBJ1-4	CASSLGQGREKLFF
TRBV4-3	NA	TRBJ1-1	CASSRDTAGAFF
TRBV2	NA	TRBJ1-4	CASSGAGRGFEKLFF
TRBV7-2	NA	TRBJ2-5	CASSAGTGKETQYF
TRBV7-6	NA	TRBJ2-1	CASSSGQGAQNEQFF
TRBV19	NA	TRBJ2-5	CASRDRVGETQYF
TRBV7-2	once	TRBJ1-1	CASSYRDRQNTEAFF
TRBV9	NA	TRBJ2-3	CASSDIAGAADTQYF
TRBV7-9	NA	TRBJ1-1	CASSWGSGITEAFF
TRBV5-4	NA	TRBJ1-2	CASSSDLGYTF
TRBV12-5	NA	TRBJ2-3	CASGLVGMSADTQYF
TRBV6-1	NA	TRBJ2-1	CASSEEGQAYNEQFF
TRBV12-5	NA	TRBJ1-2	CASGFRGNYGYTF
TRBV4-1	NA	TRBJ1-5	CASSQVPFINQPQHF
TRBV7-9	once	TRBJ2-3	CASSLVGTDTQYF
TRBV11-2	once	TRBJ1-2	CASSLDAGVAYGYTF
TRBV28	NA	TRBJ2-5	CASTIQETQYF
TRBV5-1	NA	TRBJ2-7	CASSLMGLGPREQYF
TRBV6-2/TRBV6-3	once	TRBJ2-1	CASSPLSEGEQFF
TRBV28	NA	TRBJ2-2	CASSLSLGELFF
TRBV7-2	NA	TRBJ1-2	CASSFSRGAQDYGYTF
TRBV24-1	NA	TRBJ2-3	CATSPDSTDTQYF
TRBV5-1	NA	TRBJ2-7	CASRTTSYEQYF
TRBV5-1	NA	TRBJ2-5	CASSLVRGETQYF
TRBV25-1	NA	TRBJ1-5	CASSLGGQRDQPQHF
TRBV5-8	NA	TRBJ2-2	CASSLAELLNTGELFF
TRBV7-9	few	TRBJ1-6	CASSSKLGQNSPLHF
TRBV7-2	NA	TRBJ1-2	CASSLATGTGDGYTF
TRBV4-1	NA	TRBJ1-2	CASSQEDGLEANYGYTF
TRBV7-9	NA	TRBJ1-1	CASSLAAGGGTEAFF
TRBV7-9	NA	TRBJ1-5	CASSWSNQPQHF
TRBV5-1	NA	TRBJ2-3	CASSPRTLAGASTDTQYF
TRBV5-1	NA	TRBJ2-1	CASSPAPDSSSYNEQFF
TRBV7-9	NA	TRBJ1-1	CASSFGEAEAFF
TRBV6-4	NA	TRBJ1-2	CASSDSSGGYTF
TRBV7-6	NA	TRBJ2-6	CASSLASGANVLTF
TRBV16	NA	TRBJ2-7	CASSQSTGYEQYF